This T cell receptor beta chain was captured by sequencing in a study of neurological immune-mediated disorders. Study-wide points: The study found no CDR3 amino acid sequences shared by expanded clones across subjects, suggesting private repertoires in all groups. The study found the most TCR clonal expansion in HTLV-1-associated myelopathy and the least in multiple sclerosis, below healthy controls.

This clonotype was observed at least ten times. Antigen: not known. Between the trimmed V and J ends, which lost 2 bases and 7 bases, there was a span of 12 bases. This CDR3 spans 15 amino acids. Germline V gives CDR1 SNHLY, CDR2 FYNNEI. TCRdb passed the 5' RACE reads through MiXCR, listing each CDR3 protein once. In the table there are 35,000 to 45,000 distinct CDR3 sequences, roughly an eighth of which are singletons. The TCR sequence derives from a woman in her fifties or sixties with HTLV-1-associated myelopathy (HAM/TSP). The rearrangement joins TRBV2 to TRBJ1-6; D might be TRBD1 (5 bases). Sequenced input: PBMCs. CDR3 in DNA: TGTGCCAGCAGTGAACTCGGGACCGCCAATTCACCCCTCCACTTT. It encodes CASSELGTANSPLHF.